The present T cell receptor beta chain was sequenced within a study of T cell responses to AZD1222 COVID-19 vaccine. Study context: Pooling was applied to second doses at about 4 or about 12 weeks.

TCRdb's copy holds only in-frame clones and misses some; the assay was immunoSEQ multiplex PCR. The sample yields about 140,000 clones, more than 85% seen once. This CDR3 has 17 amino acids. The germline V gene has CDR1 LNHNV and CDR2 YYDKDF (reference sequence). V dropped 2 bases and J dropped 6 bases, with 22 bases sitting between them. The TCR comes from an adult in good health. This chain connects TRBV15 to TRBJ1-1, with unresolved D. Here the sequenced sample was peripheral blood, taken on day 0 of AZD1222 vaccination. The CDR3 coding sequence is TGTGCCACCAGCAGAAACATAGTGCGGTCTCCCCTCGCTGAAGCTTTCTTT. Protein product: CATSRNIVRSPLAEAFF. Full variable domain (missing parts from reference TRBV15 and TRBJ1-1): DAMVIQNPRYQVTQFGKPVTLSCSQTLNHNVMYWYQQKSSQAPKLLFHYYDKDFNNEADTPDNFQSRRPNTSFCFLDIRSPGLGDTAMYLCATSRNIVRSPLAEAFFGQGTRLTVV.